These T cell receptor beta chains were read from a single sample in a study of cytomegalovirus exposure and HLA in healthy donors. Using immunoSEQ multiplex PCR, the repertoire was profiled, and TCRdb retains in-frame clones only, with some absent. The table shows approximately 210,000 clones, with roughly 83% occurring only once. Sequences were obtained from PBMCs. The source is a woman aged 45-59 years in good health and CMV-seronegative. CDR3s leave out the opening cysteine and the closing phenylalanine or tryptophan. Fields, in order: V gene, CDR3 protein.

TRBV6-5 ASRGPGVYEQY
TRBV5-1 ASSWTGGQETQY
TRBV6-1 ASSEALAGTGELF
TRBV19 ASRPGASGGSSYNEQF
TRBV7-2 ASSLPGWGGVPEAF
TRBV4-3 ASSQVNRGEAF
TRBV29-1 SVAPMDRATEAF
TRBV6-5 ASRLDRPNGGYT
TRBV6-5 ASSRIGEQF
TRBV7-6 ASSSWPGGSTDTQY
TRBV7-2 ASSLDGGAADTQY
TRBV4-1 ASSRGDTGGNTEAF
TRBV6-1 ASRDFRGWQPQH
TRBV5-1 ASRLQVNQPQH
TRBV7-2 ASSLGAAGMNTEAF
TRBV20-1 SAIQGETQY
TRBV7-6 ASSLEQGDRVFGNTIY
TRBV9 ASSVVASLGTEAF
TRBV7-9 ASTPPALGSTEAF
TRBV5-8 ASSLGRLSSYEQY
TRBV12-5 ASGLSTGATNEKLF
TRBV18 ASSPRRGQGMNTEAF
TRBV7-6 ASSSTRSAGELF
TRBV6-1 ASGRDVPGELF
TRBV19 ASRMMLGGNYGYT
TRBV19 ASSTRRWGPNEKLF
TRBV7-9 ASSFPGTTAHEQY
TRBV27 ASSLTGVEQY
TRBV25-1 ASSDHYEQY
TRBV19 ASSIRGQGENGYT
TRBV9 ASSAGQRAPIY
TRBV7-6 ASSLAPFPRKDYGYT
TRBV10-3 AISGVQWGRGEETQY
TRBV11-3 ASSLGSPPDTQY
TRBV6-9 ASSSLQVSGNTIY
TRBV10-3 AIQGGGGTGTYEQY
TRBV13 ASSSPGQATYNEQF
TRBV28 ASRSGVGSYGYT
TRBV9 ASSASTGPNTEAF
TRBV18 ASSPRQGAWEPQH
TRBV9 ASSVGGGGSYNEQF
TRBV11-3 ASSSGMGSTEAF
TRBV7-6 ASSLALGPLPFYGYT
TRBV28 ASSPVDRFPHETQY
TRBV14 ASSRGWTQY
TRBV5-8 ASSLEGVPPYEQY
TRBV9 ASSPSTLLHGIIYGYT
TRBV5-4 ASSLNSINYGYT
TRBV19 ASSFVSGRFGYEQY
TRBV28 ASRPGTANYGYT
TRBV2 ASSERGTGALVIEKLF
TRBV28 ASSPASLPTGYYEQY
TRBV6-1 ASSASSVIENEQF
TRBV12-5 ASGFGRPYEQY
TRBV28 ASRPGPRTYNEQF
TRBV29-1 SVGGQGGIGETQY